Below, one TCR beta chain is given with its context. This entry comes from a study of blood T cells in healthy people across ages. J lost 2 bases, V lost 4 bases, and 11 bases had no gene match. The CDR3 spans 18 residues. A second PCR, run for roughly 7 to 11 cycles, used a sample-barcoded 5' primer plus a J-beta primer mix. A 12-random-nucleotide template-switch adaptor tagged each cDNA molecule. A single record per CDR3 protein comes from TCRdb applying MiXCR to the 5' RACE reads. The table has fewer than 1 million distinct CDR3 sequences, under 45% seen once. The gene calls are TRBV12-3 or TRBV12-4 and TRBJ2-7, with TRBD2 identical over 13 bases. Sequencing was done on a sample of blood. This clonotype originated in a man in his 60s in good health. CDR3 residues: CASSSKLRLAGGTYEQYF. Written as DNA, the CDR3 is TGTGCCAGCAGTTCAAAGCTCCGACTAGCGGGGGGAACCTACGAGCAGTACTTC.